Listed here are 25 T cell receptor beta chains from one sample, sequenced in a study of cytomegalovirus exposure and HLA in healthy donors (dated by TCRdb to about 2017). Library prep was done by the immunoSEQ multiplex PCR assay. Imported from immuneACCESS, the table was reduced by TCRdb to in-frame sequences with V and J called. These copies leave out some clones; in studies compared against another copy, an unresolved V gene accounts for under half, and the cause of the remainder is not known. Here the sample has a few hundred thousand clones; roughly 87% occur a single time. The ten largest make up approximately 12% of the sample. Sequencing input: PBMCs. These receptor sequences come from a young man in good health and CMV-seropositive.

J is TRBJ2-7 and V is TRBV29-1, with TRBD2 as a possible D gene (6 bases). This CDR3 is 12 amino acids long. Germline assignment: CDR1 SQVTM and CDR2 ANQGSEA. Trimming pared 6 bases from V and 1 base from J, leaving 10 bases between. The CDR3 region is CSVLAESYEQYF. CDR3 nucleotide sequence: TGCAGCGTGTTAGCGGAGTCCTACGAGCAGTACTTC.

This clone was seen only once. The V call is TRBV6-5, the J call TRBJ1-2; a weak D match, TRBD1 (5 bases). The V end lost 6 bases, the J end lost 8 bases, and 22 bases lay between the germline ends. Germline CDR1 is MNHEY and CDR2 is SVGAGI. The CDR3 is 15 amino acids. DNA for the CDR3: TGTGCCAGCAGCCCCTTACAGGCGGGGAAGGGCGGCTACACCTTC. Amino acids: CASSPLQAGKGGYTF.

The CDR3 region has the DNA TGTGCCAGCAGCTCCTCTGCGAGGGTTAGCGGGTCACCCTACGAGCAGTACTTC. Encoded protein: CASSSSARVSGSPYEQYF. The chain employs TRBV7-9 and TRBJ2-7; 7 bases match TRBD2. V lost 4 bases, J lost 2 bases, and 17 bases stayed unmatched. The CDR3 has 18 amino acids. The germline CDR1 and CDR2 sequences are SEHNR and FQNEAQ (reference sequence).

As concerns this clone: The sample contains more than one DNA sequence encoding this CDR3. This chain links TRBV5-1 with TRBJ1-4, with 8 bases matching TRBD1. V shed 0 bases and J 5 bases; nucleotides not matched to a gene: 6. CDR1 is SGHRS, CDR2 YFSETQ, per germline. This CDR3 is built from 16 residues. The CDR3 DNA is TGCGCCAGCAGCTTGGCGCCCCAGGGGGCGAATGAAAAACTGTTTTTT. Protein: CASSLAPQGANEKLFF.

The chain recombines TRBV7-8 with TRBJ2-1, with TRBD2 matching over 7 bases. Trimming cost V 4 bases and J 13 bases; bases outside gene matches: 7. CDR3 size: 12 residues. Looked up from germline, CDR1 is SGHVS and CDR2 is FQNEAQ. The DNA for the CDR3 is TGTGCCAGCAGCTCCAGACTAGCTATTCAGTTCTTC. This encodes CASSSRLAIQFF.

V usage is TRBV5-1 and J usage is TRBJ2-1; possibly TRBD2 for D (6 bases). This CDR3 is 16 amino acids long. Germline V lookup: CDR1 SGHRS, CDR2 YFSETQ. Trimming took 3 bases from V and 0 from J, leaving 13 bases between them. CDR3 DNA sequence: TGCGCCAGCAGCTCCTTGGGCGGGACCTCCTACAATGAGCAGTTCTTC. Translating gives CASSSLGGTSYNEQFF. Drawing the rest from reference TRBV5-1 and TRBJ2-1, the complete variable domain is KAGVTQTPRYLIKTRGQQVTLSCSPISGHRSVSWYQQTPGQGLQFLFEYFSETQRNKGNFPGRFSGRQFSNSRSEMNVSTLELGDSALYLCASSSLGGTSYNEQFFGPGTRLTVL.

The J gene is TRBJ1-5, the V gene TRBV6-4, with D possibly TRBD1 on 6 matching bases. V lost 3 bases and J 7 bases, leaving 16 bases between the germline ends. The CDR3 is 15 residues long. The germline CDR1 and CDR2 sequences are MRHNA and SNTAGT. CDR3 DNA: TGTGCCAGCAGTGAGGTTCCCGGGGGCGGCCAGCCCCAGCATTTT. Protein sequence: CASSEVPGGGQPQHF.

V is TRBV6-1 and J is TRBJ2-7; a weak D match, TRBD2 (6 bases). Looked up from germline, CDR1 is MNHNS and CDR2 is SASEGT. The V and J ends lost 2 bases and 6 bases respectively, with 8 bases between them. The CDR3 runs to 12 residues. CDR3 residues: CASSERGIEQYF. The CDR3 DNA follows: TGTGCCAGCAGTGAACGCGGGATCGAGCAGTACTTC.

The chain employs TRBV2 and TRBJ2-3, with 7 bases matching TRBD2. There are 13 residues in the CDR3. Germline lookup yields CDR1 SNHLY and CDR2 FYNNEI. Germline trimming cut 8 bases from V and 4 bases from J; bases unmatched to any gene: 6. CDR3 sequence reads: CASAGLVSDTQYF. CDR3 coding DNA: TGTGCCAGCGCTGGACTAGTTTCAGATACGCAGTATTTT.

The chain employs TRBV9 and TRBJ2-2, with D tentatively TRBD2 (5 bases). The CDR3 contains 16 residues. V was cut by 3 bases and J by 1 base, with 13 bases left in between. Germline-derived CDR1 and CDR2 are SGDLS and YYNGEE. CDR3 sequence (DNA): TGTGCCAGCAGCGCGACTCCCGAGGGGAACACCGGGGAGCTGTTTTTT. It is translated as CASSATPEGNTGELFF.

The chain combines TRBV9 with TRBJ2-3; TRBD1 aligns across 7 bases. V was pared by 2 bases and J by 1 base, with 4 bases of the junction left unmatched. CDR1 is SGDLS, CDR2 YYNGEE, per germline. The CDR3 consists of 15 residues. The CDR3 DNA sequence: TGTGCCAGCAGCGTGACAGGGTCCGGCACAGATACGCAGTATTTT. This sequence encodes CASSVTGSGTDTQYF.

This rearrangement joins TRBV2 to TRBJ2-7; the D is unclear. V lost 7 bases to trimming and J lost 0 bases, with 16 bases between them. The CDR3 has 15 amino acids. Germline V gene data show CDR1 as SNHLY and CDR2 as FYNNEI. The DNA for the CDR3 is TGTGCCAGCAAAGAGGACCGTTCGAGCTCCTACGAGCAGTACTTC. Translation: CASKEDRSSSYEQYF.

The rearrangement links TRBV11-2 to TRBJ2-7; 8 bases are a match to TRBD2. The ends lost 2 bases at V and 2 bases at J; junction bases unmatched: 2. Germline assignment: CDR1 SGHAT and CDR2 FQNNGV. This CDR3 has 14 residues. The CDR3 here is CASSLIAGPYEQYF. DNA for the CDR3: TGTGCCAGCAGCTTAATAGCGGGACCCTACGAGCAGTACTTC. Full variable domain (outside the CDR3, taken from reference TRBV11-2 and TRBJ2-7): EAGVAQSPRYKIIEKRQSVAFWCNPISGHATLYWYQQILGQGPKLLIQFQNNGVVDDSQLPKDRFSAERLKGVDSTLKIQPAKLEDSAVYLCASSLIAGPYEQYFGPGTRLTVT.

This clone has more than one count but fewer than ten. The chain recombines TRBV18 with TRBJ2-5; 8 bases fit TRBD2. The CDR3 extends over 16 amino acids. Germline V gene data show CDR1 as KGHSH and CDR2 as LQKENI. V gave up 3 bases and J gave up 5 bases; unmatched junction bases: 11. CDR3 loop: CASSPGLGREGETQYF. Here the CDR3 DNA reads TGTGCCAGCTCACCGGGACTAGGGCGAGAAGGGGAGACCCAGTACTTC.

The chain has TRBV4-3 and TRBJ2-1, with TRBD2 matching over 12 bases. The junction had 9 bases not matched to a gene; V was cut back by 0 bases and J by 15 bases. Germline V gene lookup returns CDR1 LGHNA and CDR2 YSLEER. The length of the CDR3 is 15 residues. The CDR3 spells CASSQEASGRAGLFF. DNA for the CDR3: TGCGCCAGCAGCCAAGAGGCTAGCGGGAGGGCCGGTCTGTTCTTC.

The CDR3 is CASSLASGLVTYEQYF. DNA for the CDR3: TGCGCCAGCAGCTTGGCGTCGGGACTAGTAACTTACGAGCAGTACTTC. This chain connects TRBV5-1 to TRBJ2-7; 8 bases match TRBD2. The germline V gene encodes CDR1 SGHRS and CDR2 YFSETQ. V gave up 0 bases and J gave up 4 bases; unmatched junction bases: 9. CDR3 length: 16 residues.

This clone has a handful of counts. The chain joins TRBV6-5 to TRBJ1-2; 8 bases fit TRBD1. The germline V gene has CDR1 MNHEY and CDR2 SVGAGI. The V gene end was trimmed by 3 bases and the J gene end by 3 bases; junction bases not matched to a gene: 6. The CDR3 covers 15 residues. This chain's CDR3 is CASSYLDREHYGYTF. CDR3 in DNA: TGTGCCAGCAGTTATCTGGACAGGGAGCACTATGGCTACACCTTC.

This clone has a handful of counts. V and J are TRBV9 and TRBJ1-2; TRBD1 might be the D (6 bases). Germline V gene sequence: CDR1 SGDLS, CDR2 YYNGEE. CDR3 size: 15 residues. With 0 bases removed from V and 1 base from J, the gap between germline ends came to 10 bases. For the CDR3, the DNA is TGTGCCAGCAGCGTAGGAGGGGGACTTAACTATGGCTACACCTTC. Translation: CASSVGGGLNYGYTF. The complete variable domain, with remaining parts taken from reference TRBV9 and TRBJ1-2, reads DSGVTQTPKHLITATGQRVTLRCSPRSGDLSVYWYQQSLDQGLQFLIQYYNGEERAKGNILERFSAQQFPDLHSELNLSSLELGDSALYFCASSVGGGLNYGYTFGSGTRLTVV.

The chain has TRBV29-1 and TRBJ1-1; D is unclear. With 0 bases removed from V and 5 bases from J, the gap between germline ends came to 13 bases. This CDR3 spans 14 amino acids. The germline gives CDR1 SQVTM, CDR2 ANQGSEA. CDR3 in DNA: TGCAGCGTTGAAGAGGGAGGGATGGGGACTGAAGCTTTCTTT. The encoded protein is CSVEEGGMGTEAFF.

This clone was seen only once. The chain recombines TRBV7-9 with TRBJ2-1, with 8 bases lining up with TRBD1. Germline values: CDR1 SEHNR, CDR2 FQNEAQ (reference sequence). The junction had 7 bases not matched to a gene; V was cut back by 2 bases and J by 7 bases. The CDR3 runs to 15 residues. Written as DNA, the CDR3 is TGTGCCAGCAGCTTAATCGCAGGGGGCTTGAATGAGCAGTTCTTC. Its translation is CASSLIAGGLNEQFF.

This chain joins TRBV2 and TRBJ2-7, with D possibly being TRBD2 (7 bases). The CDR3 extends over 15 amino acids. Germline V gene data show CDR1 as SNHLY and CDR2 as FYNNEI. Trimming removed 6 bases at V and 5 bases at J, with 20 bases between. CDR3 sequence reads: CASREGGAGIDEQYF. In nucleotides, the CDR3 is TGTGCCAGCAGGGAGGGGGGAGCGGGAATAGACGAGCAGTACTTC.

The V gene is TRBV27, the J gene TRBJ2-1; tentatively, D is TRBD1 or TRBD2 (5 bases each). V lost 8 bases, J lost 5 bases, and 19 bases lay in between. CDR1 is MNHEY and CDR2 is SMNVEV in the germline V gene (reference sequence). The CDR3 covers 15 residues. CDR3 sequence reads: CASSSWGEGHNEQFF. CDR3 nucleotides: TGTGCCAGCTCGTCATGGGGAGAGGGACACAATGAGCAGTTCTTC.

This clone was seen once. This chain connects TRBV9 to TRBJ1-2; TRBD1 matches at 10 bases. CDR3 length: 13 residues. V was pared by 4 bases and J by 8 bases, with 5 bases of the junction left unmatched. Germline lookup yields CDR1 SGDLS and CDR2 YYNGEE. CDR3: CASSSPGQGGYTF. As DNA, the CDR3 is TGTGCCAGCAGCTCTCCGGGACAGGGGGGCTACACCTTC.

The chain uses TRBV2 and TRBJ2-2; 9 nucleotides match TRBD2. V dropped 5 bases and J dropped 3; count of bases not matched to a gene: 1. CDR1 and CDR2 from the germline V gene are SNHLY and FYNNEI. The CDR3 runs to 14 residues. In nucleotides, the CDR3 is TGTGCCAGCAGTAGCGGGAGGTACACCGGGGAGCTGTTTTTT. Its translation: CASSSGRYTGELFF.

Comments on this clone: A much larger clone differs from this one at a single base, so this may be a read error. The same CDR3 also results from other DNA sequences found in this sample. The chain couples TRBV7-9 to TRBJ2-3; 9 positions agree with TRBD2. Per the germline V gene, CDR1 is SEHNR and CDR2 is FQNEAQ (reference sequence). The CDR3 has 16 residues. The J segment lost 2 bases and the V segment lost 2 bases, leaving 5 bases of the junction unmatched. The DNA for the CDR3 is TGTGCCAGCAGCTTAACGGGCGGGAGGGTCACAGATACGCAGTATTTT. This codes for CASSLTGGRVTDTQYF.